This T cell receptor (beta chain) was retrieved from a study of OX40 agonist ivuxolimab in advanced cancers. Study-wide context: Ivuxolimab was administered intravenously to patients at 0.01 to 10 mg/kg every 2 weeks.

TCRdb's copy holds only in-frame clones and misses some; the assay was immunoSEQ multiplex PCR. Seen here are about 19,000 clones, more than 60% observed once, and the top ten hold roughly a third. The CDR3 runs to 13 residues. Trimming took 2 bases from V and 6 from J, leaving 11 bases between them. The germline CDR1 and CDR2 sequences are SGHTA and FQGTGA. For this clone: Antigen unknown.

Overall study results and limits: Both blood CD4+ and CD8+ T cells showed clonal growth by week 6 at 0.1 to 3.0 mg/kg.

The sequence derives from an adult with an advanced solid tumor such as melanoma, head and neck, liver or kidney cancer. The specimen comprised CD4+ or CD8+ T cells sorted from blood, sampled in a trial of the OX40 agonist ivuxolimab. The chain combines TRBV7-3 with TRBJ2-7; D unclear. The CDR3 DNA reads TGTGCCAGCAGCTTAGGGAAGGTTTCCGAGCAGTACTTC. This translates into CASSLGKVSEQYF.